This TCR beta chain was identified during a study of HIV-infected children after antiretroviral therapy interruption. Study summary: Children had CD4+ above 500, viral load below 50 copies/ml, either treatment arm.

In germline, CDR1 is PRHDT, CDR2 FYEKMQ (reference sequence). Between the trimmed V and J ends, which lost 8 bases and 9 bases, there was a span of 20 bases. CDR3 length equals 14 residues. Documented treatment: PENTA 11 planned treatment interruption arm or continuous ART arm. Naive CD4+ CD45RA+ CD45RO- T cells were FACS-sorted from thawed PBMCs. Notes on the study in general: Naive CD4+ Gini coefficient rose by interruption end, suggesting clonal expansion. Naive CD4+ sequences overlapped less between time points once interruption began.

A 3' RACE protocol on RNA, with unique molecular identifiers, produced the TCR library. MiXCR, run by TCRdb on the 3' RACE reads, gives a single entry per CDR3 protein. The sample records about 46,000 distinct CDR3 sequences, 4.3% being singletons. This clonotype was observed at least ten times. Its antigen remains unknown. The source was CD45RA+ CD4+ T cells from PBMCs, pooled from several time points, collected from a donor given antiretroviral therapy, either interrupted or continuous. The subset denotes: naive CD4+ CD45RA+ CD45RO- T cells. V and J are TRBV13 and TRBJ2-1; tentatively, D is TRBD2 (6 bases). The sequence was obtained from a pool of human donors with HIV. As DNA, the CDR3 is TGTGCCAGCTCTTGGGGGGATAACTATGCTGAGCAGTTCTTC. Its translation is CASSWGDNYAEQFF.